This paragraph reports one TCR beta chain. Its cognate antigen is unknown. The CDR3 extends over 16 amino acids. From germline, CDR1 is MGHRA and CDR2 YSYEKL. Trimming cost V 2 bases and J 1 base, with 15 bases left between them. The data belong to a study of T cells in localized non-small cell lung cancer. Findings and caveats of the study: Among the top 100 tumor clones, a median approximately 62 appeared in adjacent lung.

TCRdb's table, derived via immunoSEQ multiplex PCR, lists solely in-frame clones and lacks some. The table lists just over 20,000 clones, more than 75% of them singletons. The source was PBMCs, collected before any cancer treatment. V usage is TRBV4-1 and J usage is TRBJ2-7; D call uncertain. This receptor was identified in a woman aged 35-75 years with stage II squamous cell lung carcinoma. The CDR3 is CASSQLDMGGSYEQYF. DNA for the CDR3: TGCGCCAGCAGCCAACTCGACATGGGCGGTTCCTACGAGCAGTACTTC.